Below, 30 T cell receptor beta chains from the same sample are listed, as sequenced in a study of early T cells in non-severe SARS-CoV-2 infection (dated by TCRdb to the early 2020s). The receptor library was made with 5' RACE. The data were produced on a NextSeq 500. TCRdb redid the processing of the public reads, applying fastp at Q25 and MiXCR, and retained in-frame beta chains. Each record represents a unique CDR3 protein, reported with the most common genes and DNA among its rows. Across this sample there are over 60,000 distinct CDR3 sequences, with roughly 12% seen only once. The ten biggest clones cover roughly 2.5% of the sample. Sequencing used whole blood, obtained at baseline. Receptors originate from an adult who was a healthcare worker with PCR-confirmed SARS-CoV-2 infection or an uninfected control (not recorded which).

The chain recombines TRBV14 with TRBJ1-3; 7 bases agree with TRBD1. The length of the CDR3 is 17 residues. Trimming cost V 4 bases and J 0 bases; bases outside gene matches: 9. From germline, CDR1 is SGHDN and CDR2 FVKESK. CDR3 coding DNA: TGTGCCAGCAGCCGTCCCCGGGACAGCAACTCTGGAAACACCATATATTTT. Amino acid sequence: CASSRPRDSNSGNTIYF.

This chain joins TRBV6-6 and TRBJ1-1, with 7 bases identical to TRBD1. V dropped 2 bases and J dropped 4; count of bases not matched to a gene: 10. The CDR3 contains 16 residues. In germline, CDR1 is MNHNY, CDR2 SVGAGI (reference sequence). CDR3 region: CASSYPPRTGGTEAFF. The CDR3 DNA reads as TGTGCCAGCAGTTACCCACCGAGGACAGGAGGCACTGAAGCTTTCTTT.

This clonotype was found a few times. The chain joins TRBV5-4 to TRBJ2-3; D not resolved. CDR3 length equals 16 residues. Germline assignment: CDR1 SGHNT and CDR2 YYREEE (reference sequence). Trimming shortened V by 4 bases and J by 0 bases, and 15 bases separated the two germline ends. CDR3 nucleotides: TGTGCCAGCAGCATGAGGCCTAGGCAGAGCACAGATACGCAGTATTTT. Residues: CASSMRPRQSTDTQYF.

This clonotype was recorded at least ten times. This sequence joins TRBV5-1 and TRBJ2-3; 8 bases are a match to TRBD2. Germline V gives CDR1 SGHRS, CDR2 YFSETQ. V gave up 2 bases and J gave up 2 bases; unmatched junction bases: 7. The CDR3 loop spans 16 amino acids. The CDR3 loop reads CASSLGLALPTDTQYF. As DNA, the CDR3 is TGCGCCAGCAGCTTAGGACTAGCCCTCCCCACAGATACGCAGTATTTT. The full variable domain, rest sourced from reference TRBV5-1 and TRBJ2-3, is KAGVTQTPRYLIKTRGQQVTLSCSPISGHRSVSWYQQTPGQGLQFLFEYFSETQRNKGNFPGRFSGRQFSNSRSEMNVSTLELGDSALYLCASSLGLALPTDTQYFGPGTRLTVL.

This clonotype has a handful of counts. The chain links TRBV29-1 to TRBJ2-7; a weak D match, TRBD2 (6 bases). Trimming took off 6 bases at V and 7 bases at J, with 25 bases between the two ends. This CDR3 is 15 amino acids long. Germline assignment: CDR1 SQVTM and CDR2 ANQGSEA. The CDR3 nucleotides read TGCAGCGTAGGCCCCACAGTGGGGGGAACGGGGGAGCAGTACTTC. It encodes CSVGPTVGGTGEQYF.

In its sample, this clonotype was seen a few times. J is TRBJ1-2 and V is TRBV7-9, with no clear D. The V gene's germline CDR1 is SEHNR and CDR2 FQNEAQ (reference sequence). The CDR3 has 12 amino acids. The V and J ends lost 1 base and 4 bases respectively, with 4 bases between them. CDR3 nucleotides: TGTGCCAGCAGCTTAGGGGTCTATGGCTACACCTTC. Protein sequence: CASSLGVYGYTF.

This clonotype turned up a few times. The chain carries TRBV25-1 and TRBJ2-7, with TRBD2 identical over 7 bases. The trim removed 6 bases at V and 2 bases at J, leaving 7 bases unmatched. Germline lookup yields CDR1 MGHDK and CDR2 SYGVNS. There are 14 residues in the CDR3. In nucleotides, the CDR3 is TGTGCCAGCAGGGCCGCTAGCGGTGCCTACGAGCAGTACTTC. Protein: CASRAASGAYEQYF.

J is TRBJ2-1 and V is TRBV5-4, with D possibly being TRBD1 or TRBD2 (5 bases each). Trimming cost V 4 bases and J 0 bases, with 14 bases left between them. This CDR3 region has 16 residues. In germline, CDR1 is SGHNT, CDR2 YYREEE (reference sequence). CDR3 DNA sequence: TGTGCCAGCAGCCCTACAGCAGGGAGCTCCTACAATGAGCAGTTCTTC. It specifies CASSPTAGSSYNEQFF.

The table lists this clonotype with a few counts. The V and J genes are TRBV29-1 and TRBJ2-3, with D tentatively TRBD1 or TRBD2 (5 bases each). This CDR3 has 13 residues. Per the germline V gene, CDR1 is SQVTM and CDR2 is ANQGSEA. V lost 4 bases and J lost 6, with 14 bases in between. The chain's CDR3 is CSVAGTLRDTQYF. Written as DNA, the CDR3 is TGCAGCGTTGCCGGGACCCTACGGGATACGCAGTATTTT.

The table lists this clonotype with a few counts. This rearrangement joins TRBV7-9 to TRBJ2-5; D ambiguous. Germline loops: CDR1 SEHNR, CDR2 FQNEAQ (reference sequence). The CDR3 totals 14 residues. The germline V and J ends were trimmed by 2 bases and 5 bases, with 12 bases remaining between them. The CDR3 DNA sequence: TGTGCCAGCAGCTTAACTACAACCGTGGAGACCCAGTACTTC. Amino acids: CASSLTTTVETQYF.

The CDR3 bases are TGTGCCAGCTCACCAGGCTTTAGCGGGGGACAAGAGACCCAGTACTTC. Protein product: CASSPGFSGGQETQYF. This chain uses TRBV18 with TRBJ2-5; TRBD2 matches 9 bases. V was pared by 2 bases and J by 2 bases, with 6 bases of the junction left unmatched. The CDR3 is 16 residues long. Per germline, CDR1 KGHSH and CDR2 LQKENI.

A few counts support this clonotype. The chain joins TRBV5-1 to TRBJ1-1, with D maybe TRBD1 (5 bases). The CDR3 contains 14 residues. Between the trimmed V and J ends, which lost 0 bases and 1 base, there was a span of 7 bases. Germline CDR1 reads SGHRS; CDR2 reads YFSETQ. The CDR3 sequence is CASSLGTQNTEAFF. The CDR3 region has the DNA TGCGCCAGCAGCTTGGGGACACAGAACACTGAAGCTTTCTTT. The full variable domain, with the rest looked up from reference TRBV5-1 and TRBJ1-1, is KAGVTQTPRYLIKTRGQQVTLSCSPISGHRSVSWYQQTPGQGLQFLFEYFSETQRNKGNFPGRFSGRQFSNSRSEMNVSTLELGDSALYLCASSLGTQNTEAFFGQGTRLTVV.

This clonotype was seen at least ten times. V and J are TRBV3-1 and TRBJ2-5; 10 bases are a match to TRBD2. Per the germline V gene, CDR1 is LGHDT and CDR2 is YNNKEL (reference sequence). The CDR3 runs to 19 residues. V dropped 0 bases and J dropped 4; count of bases not matched to a gene: 14. The CDR3, as DNA: TGTGCCAGCAGCCAAGATCCCCCCTCCCGGCTAGCGGGGGCAGAGACCCAGTACTTC. This translates into CASSQDPPSRLAGAETQYF.

This clonotype was counted many times. The CDR3 here is CASSGDGNNEQFF. The CDR3 DNA reads as TGCGCCAGCTCTGGGGACGGTAACAATGAGCAGTTCTTC. The chain recombines TRBV5-1 with TRBJ2-1; possibly TRBD1 or TRBD2 for D (5 bases each). Looked up from germline, CDR1 is SGHRS and CDR2 is YFSETQ. This CDR3 comprises 13 residues. With 7 bases removed from V and 5 bases from J, the gap between germline ends came to 13 bases.

The chain uses TRBV7-9 and TRBJ2-2; D is unresolved. Germline V gene sequence: CDR1 SEHNR, CDR2 FQNEAQ (reference sequence). The CDR3 runs 15 residues. Trimming took off 0 bases at V and 0 bases at J, with 5 bases between the two ends. This chain's CDR3 is CASSLAGSNTGELFF. The CDR3 coding sequence is TGTGCCAGCAGCTTAGCCGGGTCGAACACCGGGGAGCTGTTTTTT.

This clonotype was counted only a few times. The chain combines TRBV6-6 with TRBJ1-3, with D possibly being TRBD1 (5 bases). This CDR3 spans 14 amino acids. The V end lost 2 bases, the J end lost 4 bases, and 9 bases lay between the germline ends. The germline V gene has CDR1 MNHNY and CDR2 SVGAGI (reference sequence). CDR3 sequence: CASSYDRAGNTIYF. CDR3 coding DNA: TGTGCCAGCAGTTACGACAGAGCCGGAAACACCATATATTTT.

This clonotype was seen many times. The J gene is TRBJ1-1, the V gene TRBV24-1; 8 positions match TRBD1. CDR1 is KGHDR and CDR2 is SFDVKD in the germline V gene. CDR3 length: 15 amino acids. J gave up 5 bases and V 4 bases, and 8 bases lay outside the gene matches. The CDR3 DNA reads TGTGCCACCAGTGAACCAGGGGGCGAAGGGACTGAAGCTTTCTTT. It codes for CATSEPGGEGTEAFF.

The chain recombines TRBV2 with TRBJ1-1; D ambiguous. CDR3 length equals 10 residues. With 3 bases removed from V and 11 bases from J, the gap between germline ends came to 7 bases. CDR1 and CDR2 (germline): SNHLY, FYNNEI. CDR3 sequence reads: CASSDDAAFF. CDR3 nucleotides: TGTGCCAGCAGTGACGACGCGGCTTTCTTT.

In this sample, this clonotype turned up many times. The V gene is TRBV11-2, the J gene TRBJ2-3; maybe TRBD2 (6 bases). The V and J ends lost 8 bases and 4 bases respectively, with 19 bases between them. Germline assignment: CDR1 SGHAT and CDR2 FQNNGV. The CDR3 spans 15 residues. DNA of the CDR3: TGTGCCAGCGGCAAACCTATGGGGGGAGCAGATACGCAGTATTTT. Protein sequence: CASGKPMGGADTQYF.

This clonotype was seen repeatedly, ten times or more. The genes are TRBV7-9 and TRBJ2-3; D is unresolved. Per germline, CDR1 SEHNR and CDR2 FQNEAQ (reference sequence). This CDR3 contains 15 residues. Between the trimmed V and J ends, which lost 1 base and 0 bases, there was a span of 8 bases. The CDR3 here is CASSLGPASTDTQYF. Here the CDR3 DNA reads TGTGCCAGCAGCTTAGGGCCCGCTAGCACAGATACGCAGTATTTT.

The chain employs TRBV5-6 and TRBJ1-1, with D perhaps matching TRBD1 (6 bases). Germline-derived CDR1 and CDR2 are SGHDT and YYEEEE. The CDR3 runs 14 residues. V was trimmed by 5 bases and J by 3 bases, leaving 14 bases between them. This CDR3 is CASSRTGRDTEAFF. The CDR3 DNA sequence: TGTGCCAGCAGTCGCACAGGGAGGGACACTGAAGCTTTCTTT.

The sample holds a few counts of this clonotype. The genes are TRBV20-1 and TRBJ1-1, with D perhaps TRBD1 (5 bases). The CDR3 consists of 13 residues. Trimming pared 5 bases from V and 4 bases from J, leaving 14 bases between. Germline V gene data show CDR1 as DFQATT and CDR2 as SNEGSKA (reference sequence). In DNA form, the CDR3 reads TGCAGTGCTTACCGGGCTGGGGCCACTGAAGCTTTCTTT. Amino acids: CSAYRAGATEAFF.

Ten or more counts support this clonotype. The rearrangement links TRBV28 to TRBJ2-3; 7 nucleotides align to TRBD2. The CDR3 is made up of 14 amino acids. The germline CDR1 and CDR2 sequences are MDHEN and SYDVKM. Trimming took 7 bases from V and 4 from J; bases not matched to a gene: 8. CDR3 loop: CASIFSGAADTQYF. For the CDR3, the DNA is TGTGCCAGCATTTTCAGCGGGGCGGCAGATACGCAGTATTTT.

This clonotype was observed a few times. The rearrangement uses TRBV3-1 and TRBJ2-7; TRBD1 is a possible D gene (5 bases). Germline assignment: CDR1 LGHDT and CDR2 YNNKEL (reference sequence). This CDR3 has 14 residues. The V gene lost 2 bases and the J gene lost 4 bases, with 12 bases spanning the gap. CDR3 coding DNA: TGTGCCAGCAGCCAATTTACAGGTCCGTACGAGCAGTACTTC. It is translated as CASSQFTGPYEQYF.

The sample holds many counts of this clonotype. The genes are TRBV2 and TRBJ2-7, with 9 bases lining up with TRBD1. After removal of 6 bases from V and 6 bases from J, the junction contained 6 bases not matched to a gene. The length of the CDR3 is 13 residues. Germline V gene lookup returns CDR1 SNHLY and CDR2 FYNNEI. CDR3 sequence reads: CASRGQGAIEQYF. In DNA form, the CDR3 reads TGTGCCAGCAGGGGACAGGGAGCCATCGAGCAGTACTTC.

This clonotype occurred a few times. J is TRBJ2-1 and V is TRBV21-1; the table's D call TRBD2 went unverified against the DNA. TRBV21-1 is annotated as a pseudogene. CDR3 length: 15 amino acids. The CDR3: CASSMLAGGGDEQFF. The DNA of the CDR3 is TGTGCCAGCAGCATGCTAGCGGGCGGAGGGGATGAGCAGTTCTTC.

The J gene is TRBJ2-7, the V gene TRBV11-2, with TRBD1 as a possible D gene (6 bases). Trimming took off 3 bases at V and 4 bases at J, with 10 bases between the two ends. The CDR3 has 13 amino acids. Germline CDR1 reads SGHAT; CDR2 reads FQNNGV. DNA for the CDR3: TGTGCCAGCAGCTTGGGACACCCATACGAGCAGTACTTC. Translating it yields CASSLGHPYEQYF.

This CDR3 reads CASSWGKTGSPLHF. Here the CDR3 DNA reads TGTGCCAGCAGTTGGGGCAAGACGGGTTCACCCCTCCACTTT. The genes are TRBV12-3 or TRBV12-4 and TRBJ1-6, with D possibly matching TRBD1 (5 bases). V lost 4 bases and J lost 9, with 13 bases in between. CDR3 length equals 14 residues.

V usage is TRBV7-9 and J usage is TRBJ2-1; tentative D call: TRBD2 (5 bases). Germline V gene lookup returns CDR1 SEHNR and CDR2 FQNEAQ (reference sequence). V lost 5 bases to trimming and J lost 13 bases, with 15 bases between them. The CDR3 is made up of 12 amino acids. The CDR3 DNA is TGTGCCAGCAGCCAAAGCGGACGGGGACAGTTCTTC. It encodes CASSQSGRGQFF.

This clonotype has more than one count but fewer than ten. The V gene is TRBV6-4, the J gene TRBJ1-1; D unclear. Germline V gene sequence: CDR1 MRHNA, CDR2 SNTAGT. This CDR3 is 15 amino acids long. Trimming shortened V by 2 bases and J by 1 base, and 11 bases separated the two germline ends. DNA of the CDR3: TGTGCCAGCAGTGACCCTGCTAGACCGAACACTGAAGCTTTCTTT. It yields the protein CASSDPARPNTEAFF.